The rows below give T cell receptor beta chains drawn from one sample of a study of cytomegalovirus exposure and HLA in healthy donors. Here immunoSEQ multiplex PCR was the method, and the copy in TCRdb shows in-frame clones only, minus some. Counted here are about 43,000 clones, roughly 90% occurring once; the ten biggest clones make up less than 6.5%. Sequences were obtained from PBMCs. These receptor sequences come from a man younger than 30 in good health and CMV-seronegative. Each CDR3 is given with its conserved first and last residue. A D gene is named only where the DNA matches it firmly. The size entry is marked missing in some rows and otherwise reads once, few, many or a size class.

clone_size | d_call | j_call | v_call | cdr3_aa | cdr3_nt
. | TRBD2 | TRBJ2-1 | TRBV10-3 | CAIRTSGGDEQFF | TGTGCCATACGGACTAGCGGGGGCGATGAGCAGTTCTTC
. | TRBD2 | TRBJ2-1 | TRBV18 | CASSKIAGGYHEQFF | TGTGCCAGCTCCAAGATAGCGGGAGGGTACCATGAGCAGTTCTTC
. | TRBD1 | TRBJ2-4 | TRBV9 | CASSTTGAKNIQYF | TGTGCCAGCAGCACGACAGGGGCCAAAAACATTCAGTACTTC
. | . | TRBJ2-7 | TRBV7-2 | CASSLEGVYEQYF | TGTGCCAGCAGCTTAGAAGGGGTCTACGAGCAGTACTTC
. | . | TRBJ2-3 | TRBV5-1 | CASSWGRNGGTDTQYF | TGCGCCAGCAGCTGGGGCCGGAATGGGGGCACAGATACGCAGTATTTT
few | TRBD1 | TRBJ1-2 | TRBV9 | CASSASTGVGYGYTF | TGTGCCAGCAGCGCCAGTACAGGGGTCGGCTATGGCTACACCTTC
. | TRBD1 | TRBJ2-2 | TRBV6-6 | CANRGANTGELFF | TGTGCCAACAGGGGCGCGAACACCGGGGAGCTGTTTTTT
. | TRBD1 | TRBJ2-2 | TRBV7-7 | CASSFETGANTGELFF | TGTGCTAGCAGCTTCGAGACAGGGGCGAACACCGGGGAGCTGTTTTTT
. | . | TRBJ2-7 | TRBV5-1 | CASRNTMTGAYEQYF | TGCGCCAGCAGAAATACCATGACAGGTGCTTACGAGCAGTACTTC
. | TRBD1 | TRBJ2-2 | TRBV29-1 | CSATTGGNTGELFF | TGCAGCGCCACCACAGGGGGGAACACCGGGGAGCTGTTTTTT
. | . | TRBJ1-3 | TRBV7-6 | CASSLGRSFSGNTIYF | TGTGCCAGCAGCTTAGGTCGGAGCTTCTCTGGAAACACCATATATTTT
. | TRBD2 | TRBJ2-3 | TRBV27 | CASSQRTSGSSDTQYF | TGTGCCAGCAGTCAACGGACTAGCGGGAGTTCAGATACGCAGTATTTT
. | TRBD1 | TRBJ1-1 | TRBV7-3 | CASSFTGGGDTEAFF | TGTGCCAGCAGCTTTACAGGGGGCGGGGACACTGAAGCTTTCTTT
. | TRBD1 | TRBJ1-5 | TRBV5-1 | CASSDGQAFNSNQPQHF | TGCGCCAGCAGCGATGGACAGGCCTTTAATAGCAATCAGCCCCAGCATTTT